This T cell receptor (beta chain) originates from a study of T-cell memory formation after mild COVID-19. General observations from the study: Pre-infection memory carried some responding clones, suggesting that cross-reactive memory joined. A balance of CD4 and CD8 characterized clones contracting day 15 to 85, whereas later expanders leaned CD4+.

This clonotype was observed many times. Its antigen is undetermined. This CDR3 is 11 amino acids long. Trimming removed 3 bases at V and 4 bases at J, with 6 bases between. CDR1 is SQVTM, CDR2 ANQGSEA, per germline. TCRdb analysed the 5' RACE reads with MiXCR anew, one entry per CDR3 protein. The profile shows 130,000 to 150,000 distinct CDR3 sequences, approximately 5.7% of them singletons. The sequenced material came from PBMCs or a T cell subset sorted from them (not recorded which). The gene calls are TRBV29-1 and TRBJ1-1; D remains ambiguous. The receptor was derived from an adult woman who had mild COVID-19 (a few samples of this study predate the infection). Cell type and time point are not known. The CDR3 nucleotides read TGCAGCGTTGACTTGGTCACTGAAGCTTTCTTT. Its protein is CSVDLVTEAFF.